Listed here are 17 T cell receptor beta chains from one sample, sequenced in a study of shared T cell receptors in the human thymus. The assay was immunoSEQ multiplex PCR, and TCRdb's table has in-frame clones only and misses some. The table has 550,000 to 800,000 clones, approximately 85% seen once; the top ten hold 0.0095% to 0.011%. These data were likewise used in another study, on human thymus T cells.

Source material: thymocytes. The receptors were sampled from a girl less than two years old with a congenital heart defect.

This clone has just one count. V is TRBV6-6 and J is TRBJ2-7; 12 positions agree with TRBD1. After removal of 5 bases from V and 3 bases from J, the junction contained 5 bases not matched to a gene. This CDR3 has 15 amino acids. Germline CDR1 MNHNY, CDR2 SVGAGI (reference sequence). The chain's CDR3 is CASSRGQGAFYEQYF. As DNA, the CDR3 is TGTGCCAGCAGTAGGGGACAGGGGGCGTTCTACGAGCAGTACTTC.

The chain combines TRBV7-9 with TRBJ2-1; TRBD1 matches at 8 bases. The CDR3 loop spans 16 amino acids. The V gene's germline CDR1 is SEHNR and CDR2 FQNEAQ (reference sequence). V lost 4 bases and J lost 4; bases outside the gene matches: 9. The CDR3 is CASSSRRTGMYNEQFF. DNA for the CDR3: TGTGCCAGCAGCTCCCGCCGGACAGGGATGTACAATGAGCAGTTCTTC.

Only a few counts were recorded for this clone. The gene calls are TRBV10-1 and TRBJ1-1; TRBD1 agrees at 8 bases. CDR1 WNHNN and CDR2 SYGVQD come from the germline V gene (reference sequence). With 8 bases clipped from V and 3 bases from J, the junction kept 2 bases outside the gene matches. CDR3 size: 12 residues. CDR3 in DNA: TGCGCCAGCCAGGGACAGGACACTGAAGCTTTCTTT. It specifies CASQGQDTEAFF.

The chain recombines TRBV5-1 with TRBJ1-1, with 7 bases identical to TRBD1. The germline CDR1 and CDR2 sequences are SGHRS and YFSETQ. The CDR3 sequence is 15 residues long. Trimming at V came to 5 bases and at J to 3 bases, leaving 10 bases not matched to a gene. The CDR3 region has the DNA TGCGCCAGCAGGGGCGCCGACAGGGCTCACACTGAAGCTTTCTTT. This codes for CASRGADRAHTEAFF.

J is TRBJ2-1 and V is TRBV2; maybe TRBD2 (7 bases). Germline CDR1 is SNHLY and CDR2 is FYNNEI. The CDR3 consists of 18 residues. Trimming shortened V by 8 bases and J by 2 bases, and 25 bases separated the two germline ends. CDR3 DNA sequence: TGTGCCAGCGGCAGTTGGCGGGCGGGGGCCGTAACCTACAATGAGCAGTTCTTC. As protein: CASGSWRAGAVTYNEQFF.

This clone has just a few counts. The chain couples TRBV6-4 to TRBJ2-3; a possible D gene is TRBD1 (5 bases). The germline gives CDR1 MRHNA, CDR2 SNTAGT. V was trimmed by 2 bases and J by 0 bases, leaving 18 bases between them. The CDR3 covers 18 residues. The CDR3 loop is CASSDGASTQASTDTQYF. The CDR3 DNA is TGTGCCAGCAGTGACGGGGCGAGCACTCAGGCTAGCACAGATACGCAGTATTTT.

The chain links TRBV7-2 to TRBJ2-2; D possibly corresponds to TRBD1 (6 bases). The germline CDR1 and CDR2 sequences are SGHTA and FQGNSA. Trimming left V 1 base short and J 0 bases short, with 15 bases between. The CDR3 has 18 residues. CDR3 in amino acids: CASSLETPGQTNTGELFF. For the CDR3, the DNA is TGTGCCAGCAGCTTAGAGACTCCGGGACAAACGAACACCGGGGAGCTGTTTTTT.

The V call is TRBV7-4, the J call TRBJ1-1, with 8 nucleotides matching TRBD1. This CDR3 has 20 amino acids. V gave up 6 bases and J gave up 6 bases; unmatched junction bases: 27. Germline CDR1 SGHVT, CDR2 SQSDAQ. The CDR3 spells CASSRMAFKQGGQKGPEAFF. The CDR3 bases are TGTGCCAGCAGTCGCATGGCGTTTAAACAGGGGGGCCAAAAGGGCCCTGAAGCTTTCTTT. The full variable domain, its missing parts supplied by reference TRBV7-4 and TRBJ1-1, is GAGVSQSPRYKVAKRGRDVALRCDSISGHVTLYWYRQTLGQGSEVLTYSQSDAQRDKSGRPSGRFSAERPERSVSTLKIQRTEQGDSAVYLCASSRMAFKQGGQKGPEAFFGQGTRLTVV.

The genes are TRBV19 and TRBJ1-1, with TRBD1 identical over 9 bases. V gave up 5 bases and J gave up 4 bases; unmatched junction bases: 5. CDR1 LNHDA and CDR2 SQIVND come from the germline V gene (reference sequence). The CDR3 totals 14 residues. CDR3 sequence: CASSPPDRGTEAFF. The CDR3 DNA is TGTGCCAGTAGTCCCCCGGACAGGGGCACTGAAGCTTTCTTT. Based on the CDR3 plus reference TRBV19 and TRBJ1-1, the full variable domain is DGGITQSPKYLFRKEGQNVTLSCEQNLNHDAMYWYRQDPGQGLRLIYYSQIVNDFQKGDIAEGYSVSREKKESFPLTVTSAQKNPTAFYLCASSPPDRGTEAFFGQGTRLTVV.

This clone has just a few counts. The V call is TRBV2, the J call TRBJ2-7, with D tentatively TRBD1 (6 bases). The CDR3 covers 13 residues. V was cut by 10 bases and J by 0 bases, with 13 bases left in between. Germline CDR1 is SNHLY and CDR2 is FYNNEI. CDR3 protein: CAIRQVDSYEQYF. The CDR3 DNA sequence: TGTGCCATAAGACAGGTAGACTCCTACGAGCAGTACTTC. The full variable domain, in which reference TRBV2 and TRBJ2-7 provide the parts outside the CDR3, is EPEVTQTPSHQVTQMGQEVILRCVPISNHLYFYWYRQILGQKVEFLVSFYNNEISEKSEIFDDQFSVERPDGSNFTLKIRSTKLEDSAMYFCAIRQVDSYEQYFGPGTRLTVT.

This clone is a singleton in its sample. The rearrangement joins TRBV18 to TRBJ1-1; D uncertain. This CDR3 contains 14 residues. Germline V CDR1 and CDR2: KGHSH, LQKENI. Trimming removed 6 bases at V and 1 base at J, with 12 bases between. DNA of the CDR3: TGTGCCAGCTCCCCCCGCGAGGGGAACACTGAAGCTTTCTTT. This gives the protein CASSPREGNTEAFF.

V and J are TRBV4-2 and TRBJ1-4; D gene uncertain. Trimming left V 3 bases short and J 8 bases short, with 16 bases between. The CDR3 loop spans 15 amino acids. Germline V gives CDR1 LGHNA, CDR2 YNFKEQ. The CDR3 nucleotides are TGTGCCAGCAGCCAGGGCCGGAGAACTAGCGAAAAACTGTTTTTT. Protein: CASSQGRRTSEKLFF.

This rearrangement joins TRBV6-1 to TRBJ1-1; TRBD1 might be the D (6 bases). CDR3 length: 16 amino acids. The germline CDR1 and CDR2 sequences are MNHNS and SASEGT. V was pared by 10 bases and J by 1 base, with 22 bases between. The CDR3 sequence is CATIDLPGTRNTEAFF. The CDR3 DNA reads TGTGCCACCATTGATCTCCCCGGGACACGGAACACTGAAGCTTTCTTT.

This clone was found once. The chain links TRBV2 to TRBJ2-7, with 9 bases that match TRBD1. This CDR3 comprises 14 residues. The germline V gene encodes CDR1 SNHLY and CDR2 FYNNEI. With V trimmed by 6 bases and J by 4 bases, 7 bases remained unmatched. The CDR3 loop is CASRRDRAMYEQYF. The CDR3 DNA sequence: TGTGCCAGCAGGAGGGACAGGGCAATGTACGAGCAGTACTTC.

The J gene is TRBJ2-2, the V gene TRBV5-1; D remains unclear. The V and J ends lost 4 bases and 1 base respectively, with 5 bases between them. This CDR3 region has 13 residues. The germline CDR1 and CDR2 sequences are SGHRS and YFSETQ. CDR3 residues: CASSPRNTGELFF. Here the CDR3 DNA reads TGCGCCAGCAGCCCGAGGAACACCGGGGAGCTGTTTTTT. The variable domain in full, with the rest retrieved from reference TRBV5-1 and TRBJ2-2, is KAGVTQTPRYLIKTRGQQVTLSCSPISGHRSVSWYQQTPGQGLQFLFEYFSETQRNKGNFPGRFSGRQFSNSRSEMNVSTLELGDSALYLCASSPRNTGELFFGEGSRLTVL.

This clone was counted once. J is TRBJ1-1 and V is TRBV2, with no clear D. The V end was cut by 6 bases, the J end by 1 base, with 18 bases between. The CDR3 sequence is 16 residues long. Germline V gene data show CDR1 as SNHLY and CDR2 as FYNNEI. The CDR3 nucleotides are TGTGCCAGCAGCGACGGATTAGGACGGGGGAACACTGAAGCTTTCTTT. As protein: CASSDGLGRGNTEAFF.

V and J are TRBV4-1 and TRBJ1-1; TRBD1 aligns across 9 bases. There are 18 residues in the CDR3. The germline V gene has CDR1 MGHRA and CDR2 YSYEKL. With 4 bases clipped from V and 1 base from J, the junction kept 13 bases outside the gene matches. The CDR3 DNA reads TGCGCCAGCAGCCTTTTCCCCTACAGGGGGCCTACGAACACTGAAGCTTTCTTT. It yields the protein CASSLFPYRGPTNTEAFF.